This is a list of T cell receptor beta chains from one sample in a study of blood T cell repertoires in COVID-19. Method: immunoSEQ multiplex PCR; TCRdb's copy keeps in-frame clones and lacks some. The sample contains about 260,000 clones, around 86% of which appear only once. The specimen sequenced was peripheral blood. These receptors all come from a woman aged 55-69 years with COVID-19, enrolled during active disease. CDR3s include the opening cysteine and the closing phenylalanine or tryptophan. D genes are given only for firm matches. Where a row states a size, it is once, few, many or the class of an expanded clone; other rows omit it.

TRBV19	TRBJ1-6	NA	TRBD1	CASTSGQGLFSPLHF	TGTGCCAGTACCTCGGGACAGGGCCTGTTTTCACCCCTCCACTTT
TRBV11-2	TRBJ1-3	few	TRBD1	CASSRLTGAKGNTIYF	TGTGCCAGCAGCCGTCTGACAGGGGCGAAAGGAAACACCATATATTTT
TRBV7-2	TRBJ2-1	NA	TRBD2	CASSPGLGVDEQFF	TGTGCCAGCAGCCCAGGACTAGGCGTCGATGAGCAGTTCTTC
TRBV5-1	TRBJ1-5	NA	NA	CASSLGGMGNQPQHF	TGCGCCAGCAGCTTGGGAGGGATGGGCAATCAGCCCCAGCATTTT
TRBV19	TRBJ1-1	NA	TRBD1	CASRFDRERTEAFF	TGTGCCAGTAGGTTCGACAGGGAGAGGACTGAAGCTTTCTTT
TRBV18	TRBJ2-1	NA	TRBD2	CASSPPSVVAGVDYNEQFF	TGTGCCAGCTCACCACCGTCCGTCGTAGCGGGAGTTGACTACAATGAGCAGTTCTTC
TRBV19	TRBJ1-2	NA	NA	CASSIDKQDPNYGYTF	TGTGCCAGTAGTATAGATAAACAGGACCCTAACTATGGCTACACCTTC
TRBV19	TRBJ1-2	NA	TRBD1	CASSIALRDRTNYGYTF	TGTGCCAGTAGTATAGCCCTGAGGGACAGAACTAACTATGGCTACACCTTC
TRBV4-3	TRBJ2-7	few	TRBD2	CASSQDPSGTYEQYF	TGCGCCAGCAGCCAAGATCCTAGCGGGACCTACGAGCAGTACTTC
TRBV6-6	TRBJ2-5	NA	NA	CASSYTGAQETQYF	TGTGCCAGCAGTTATACGGGAGCCCAAGAGACCCAGTACTTC
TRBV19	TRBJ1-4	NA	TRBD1	CASSNRGQGLILFF	TGTGCCAGTAGTAACAGGGGGCAGGGGCTGATCCTGTTTTTT
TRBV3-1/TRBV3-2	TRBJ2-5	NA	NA	CASRSRGGETQYF	TGTGCCAGCAGGTCCAGGGGCGGCGAGACCCAGTACTTC
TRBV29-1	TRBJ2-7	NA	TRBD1	CSVGTPPLTGGLGYEQYF	TGCAGCGTTGGTACCCCACCCTTAACAGGGGGCTTGGGGTACGAGCAGTACTTC
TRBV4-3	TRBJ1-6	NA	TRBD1	CASSQAFSAGGSPLHF	TGCGCCAGCAGCCAAGCGTTCTCGGCAGGGGGGTCACCCCTCCACTTT
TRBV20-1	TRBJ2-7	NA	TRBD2	CSASSGRAYEQYF	TGCAGTGCTAGTAGCGGGAGGGCCTACGAGCAGTACTTC
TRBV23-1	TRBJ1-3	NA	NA	CASSHTVISGNTIYF	TGCGCCAGCAGTCACACAGTTATCTCTGGAAACACCATATATTTT
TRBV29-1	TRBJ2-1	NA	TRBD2	CSVEREGWNEQFF	TGCAGCGTTGAGCGGGAGGGTTGGAATGAGCAGTTCTTC
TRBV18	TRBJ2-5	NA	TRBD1	CASSGGTGRPKETQYF	TGTGCCAGCTCAGGGGGGACAGGTCGTCCGAAAGAGACCCAGTACTTC
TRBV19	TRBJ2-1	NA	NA	CASSKEGNEQFF	TGTGCCAGTAGTAAGGAGGGGAATGAGCAGTTCTTC
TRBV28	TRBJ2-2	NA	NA	CASSFLDTGELFF	TGTGCCAGCAGTTTTCTTGACACCGGGGAGCTGTTTTTT
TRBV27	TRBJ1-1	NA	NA	CASREQGKNTEAFF	TGTGCCAGCAGAGAACAGGGAAAGAACACTGAAGCTTTCTTT
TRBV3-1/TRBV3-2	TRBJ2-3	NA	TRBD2	CASSHFGGGADTQYF	TGTGCCAGCAGCCATTTTGGCGGGGGGGCAGATACGCAGTATTTT
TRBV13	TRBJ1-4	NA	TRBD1	CASSPPGTDEKLFF	TGTGCCAGCAGCCCCCCTGGGACAGATGAAAAACTGTTTTTT
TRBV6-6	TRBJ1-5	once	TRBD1	CASSYSSGGQPQHF	TGTGCCAGCAGTTACTCGTCAGGGGGCCAGCCCCAGCATTTT
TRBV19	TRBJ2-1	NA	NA	CASSIISGLDEQFF	TGTGCCAGTAGTATAATTTCCGGGTTGGATGAGCAGTTCTTC
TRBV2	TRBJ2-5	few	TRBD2	CASRVGSGRARETQYF	TGTGCCAGTAGAGTGGGTAGCGGGAGGGCCAGGGAGACCCAGTACTTC
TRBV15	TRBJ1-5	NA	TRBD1	CATSLLLTGNYSNQPQHF	TGTGCCACCAGTCTTTTGCTGACAGGGAATTATAGCAATCAGCCCCAGCATTTT
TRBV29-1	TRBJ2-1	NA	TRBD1	CSVDRTGASSSYNEQFF	TGCAGCGTCGACAGGACAGGGGCGTCGAGCTCCTACAATGAGCAGTTCTTC
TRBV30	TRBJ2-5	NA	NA	CAWIRSVQETQYF	TGTGCCTGGATCAGAAGCGTTCAAGAGACCCAGTACTTC
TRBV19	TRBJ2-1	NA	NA	CASSIDQKGGLLQTASDGQFF	TGTGCCAGTAGTATAGATCAAAAGGGAGGCCTCTTACAAACAGCGAGCGATGGGCAGTTCTTC
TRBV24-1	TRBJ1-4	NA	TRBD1	CATRDSNNEKLFF	TGTGCCACCCGGGACAGCAATAATGAAAAACTGTTTTTT
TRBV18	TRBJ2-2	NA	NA	CASSRDPGANTGELFF	TGTGCCAGCTCCCGCGACCCCGGGGCGAACACCGGGGAGCTGTTTTTT
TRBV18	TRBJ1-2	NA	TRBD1	CASSPLQGEIRGYTF	TGTGCCAGCTCACCGTTACAGGGGGAAATCCGAGGCTACACCTTC
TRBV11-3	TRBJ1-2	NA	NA	CASSLDQESDGYTF	TGTGCCAGCAGCTTAGATCAAGAATCGGATGGCTACACCTTC
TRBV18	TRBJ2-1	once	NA	CASSPLPRTEQFF	TGTGCCAGCTCGCCCCTTCCGCGAACTGAGCAGTTCTTC
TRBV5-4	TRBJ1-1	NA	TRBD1	CASSQQGARTEAFF	TGTGCCAGCAGCCAACAGGGGGCGCGGACTGAAGCTTTCTTT
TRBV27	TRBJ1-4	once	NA	CASSPRQATNEKLFF	TGTGCCAGCAGTCCCCGACAGGCAACTAATGAAAAACTGTTTTTT
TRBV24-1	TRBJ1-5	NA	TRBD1	CATSDTHSGGNGQPQHF	TGTGCCACCAGTGATACCCATTCAGGGGGCAATGGTCAGCCCCAGCATTTT
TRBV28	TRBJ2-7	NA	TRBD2	CASSSHGLAGVGQYF	TGTGCCAGCAGTTCCCATGGACTAGCGGGAGTGGGGCAGTACTTC
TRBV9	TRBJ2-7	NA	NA	CASSVAAYSYEQYF	TGTGCCAGCAGCGTAGCAGCGTACTCCTACGAGCAGTACTTC
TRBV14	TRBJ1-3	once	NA	CASSQGGLSVGYTIYF	TGTGCCAGCAGCCAAGGTGGGCTTTCCGTGGGCTACACCATATATTTT
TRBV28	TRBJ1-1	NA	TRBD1	CASSPRDRRAFF	TGTGCCAGCAGTCCAAGGGACAGGCGAGCTTTCTTT
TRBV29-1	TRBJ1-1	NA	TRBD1	CSVDRDRGGTEAFF	TGCAGCGTTGACCGGGACAGGGGGGGCACTGAAGCTTTCTTT
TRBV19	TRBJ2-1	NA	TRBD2	CASSIARTSGSVRFNEQFF	TGTGCCAGTAGTATAGCGAGGACTAGCGGGAGTGTCCGATTCAATGAGCAGTTCTTC
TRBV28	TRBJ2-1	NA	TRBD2	CASSSSLAELINEQFF	TGTGCCAGCAGTTCCTCTCTAGCGGAACTTATAAACGAGCAGTTCTTC
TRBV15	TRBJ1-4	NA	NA	CATSRGNSEKLFF	TGTGCCACCAGCAGAGGTAACAGCGAAAAACTGTTTTTT
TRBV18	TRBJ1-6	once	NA	CASSPQPEGNSPLHF	TGTGCCAGCTCACCACAACCAGAGGGCAATTCACCCCTCCACTTT
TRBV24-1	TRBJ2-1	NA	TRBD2	CATSDLGREGKNEQFF	TGTGCCACCAGTGATTTGGGGCGGGAGGGGAAGAATGAGCAGTTCTTC
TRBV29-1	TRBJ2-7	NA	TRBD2	CSVVASGTSYEQYF	TGCAGCGTTGTGGCTAGCGGGACCTCCTACGAGCAGTACTTC
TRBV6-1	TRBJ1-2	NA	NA	CASSEAWGDYGYTF	TGTGCCAGCAGTGAAGCATGGGGGGACTATGGCTACACCTTC
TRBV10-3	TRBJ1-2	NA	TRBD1	CAISGTGNYGYTF	TGTGCCATCAGTGGGACAGGAAACTATGGCTACACCTTC